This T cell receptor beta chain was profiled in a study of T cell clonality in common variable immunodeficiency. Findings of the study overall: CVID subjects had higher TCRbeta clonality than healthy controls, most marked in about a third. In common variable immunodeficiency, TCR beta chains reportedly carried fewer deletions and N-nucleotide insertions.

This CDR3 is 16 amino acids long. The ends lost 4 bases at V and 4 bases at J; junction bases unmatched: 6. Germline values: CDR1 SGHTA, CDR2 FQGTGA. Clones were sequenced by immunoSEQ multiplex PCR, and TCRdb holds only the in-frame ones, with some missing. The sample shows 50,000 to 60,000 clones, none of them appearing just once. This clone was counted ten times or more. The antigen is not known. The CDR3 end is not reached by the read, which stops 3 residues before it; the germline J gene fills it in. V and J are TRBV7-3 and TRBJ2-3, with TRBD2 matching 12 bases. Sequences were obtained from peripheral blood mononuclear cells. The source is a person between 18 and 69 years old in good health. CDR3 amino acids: CASSSSGGARSDTQYF. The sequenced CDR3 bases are TGTGCCAGCAGCTCTAGCGGGGGGGCCAGGTCAGATACG.